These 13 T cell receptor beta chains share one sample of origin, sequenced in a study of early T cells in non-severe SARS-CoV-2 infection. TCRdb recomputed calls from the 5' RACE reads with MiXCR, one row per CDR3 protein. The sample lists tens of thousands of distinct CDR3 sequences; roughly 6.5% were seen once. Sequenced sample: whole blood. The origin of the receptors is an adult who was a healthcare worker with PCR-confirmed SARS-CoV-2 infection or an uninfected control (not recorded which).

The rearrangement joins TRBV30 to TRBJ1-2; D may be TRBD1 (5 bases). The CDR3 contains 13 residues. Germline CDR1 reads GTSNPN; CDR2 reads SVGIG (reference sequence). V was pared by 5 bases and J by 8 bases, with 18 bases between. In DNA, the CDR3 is TGTGCCTGGGGGGACCGCTCTCCGGGAGGCTACACCTTC. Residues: CAWGDRSPGGYTF.

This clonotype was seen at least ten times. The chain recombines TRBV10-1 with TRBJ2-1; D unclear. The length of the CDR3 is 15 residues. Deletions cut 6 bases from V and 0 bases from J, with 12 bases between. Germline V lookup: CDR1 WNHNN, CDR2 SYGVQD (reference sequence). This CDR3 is CASSRHMSSYNEQFF. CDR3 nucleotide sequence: TGCGCCAGCAGCCGTCATATGAGCTCCTACAATGAGCAGTTCTTC.

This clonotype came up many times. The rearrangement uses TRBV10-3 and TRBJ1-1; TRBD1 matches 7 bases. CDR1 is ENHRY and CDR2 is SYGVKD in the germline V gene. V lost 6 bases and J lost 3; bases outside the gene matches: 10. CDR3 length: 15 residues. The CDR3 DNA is TGTGCCATCAGCCCCCAGACAGGGCCTTACACTGAAGCTTTCTTT. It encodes CAISPQTGPYTEAFF.

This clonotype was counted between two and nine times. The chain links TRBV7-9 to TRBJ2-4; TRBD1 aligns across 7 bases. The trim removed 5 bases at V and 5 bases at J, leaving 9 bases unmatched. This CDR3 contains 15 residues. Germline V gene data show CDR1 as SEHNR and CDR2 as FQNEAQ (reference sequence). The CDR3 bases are TGTGCCAGCAGCCCCTGGGACAGAGGTCAAAACATTCAGTACTTC. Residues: CASSPWDRGQNIQYF.

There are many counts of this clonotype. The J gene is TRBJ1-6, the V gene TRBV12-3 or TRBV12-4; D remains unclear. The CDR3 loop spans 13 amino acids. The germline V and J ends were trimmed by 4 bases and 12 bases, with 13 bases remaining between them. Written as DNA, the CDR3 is TGTGCCAGCAGTTCCGGCGGCGTACGACCCCTCCACTTT. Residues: CASSSGGVRPLHF.

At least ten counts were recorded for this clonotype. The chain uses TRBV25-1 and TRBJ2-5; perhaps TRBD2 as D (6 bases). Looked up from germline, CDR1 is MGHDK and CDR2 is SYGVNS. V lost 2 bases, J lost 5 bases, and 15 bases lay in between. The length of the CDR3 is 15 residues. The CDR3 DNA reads TGTGCCAGCAGTGAAACCCCGGAGGGTTCTGAGACCCAGTACTTC. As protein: CASSETPEGSETQYF.

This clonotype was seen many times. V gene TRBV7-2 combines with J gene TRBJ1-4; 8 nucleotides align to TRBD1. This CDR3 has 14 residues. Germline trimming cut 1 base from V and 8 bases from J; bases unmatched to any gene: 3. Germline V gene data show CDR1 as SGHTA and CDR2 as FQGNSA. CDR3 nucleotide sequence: TGTGCCAGCAGCTTAGACAGGGGGAGGGAAAAACTGTTTTTT. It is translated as CASSLDRGREKLFF.

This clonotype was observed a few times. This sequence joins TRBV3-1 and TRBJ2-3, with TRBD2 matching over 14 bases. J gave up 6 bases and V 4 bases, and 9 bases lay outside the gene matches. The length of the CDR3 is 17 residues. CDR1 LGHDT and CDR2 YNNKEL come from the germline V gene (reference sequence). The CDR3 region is CASSPSLTSGGADTQYF. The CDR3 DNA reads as TGTGCCAGCAGCCCTTCATTGACTAGCGGGGGGGCGGATACGCAGTATTTT.

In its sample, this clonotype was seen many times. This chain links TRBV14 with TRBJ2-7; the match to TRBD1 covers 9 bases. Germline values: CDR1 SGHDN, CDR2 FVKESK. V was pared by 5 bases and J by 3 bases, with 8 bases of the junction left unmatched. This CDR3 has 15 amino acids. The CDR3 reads CASSEQGAGFYEQYF. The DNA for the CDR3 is TGTGCCAGCAGCGAACAGGGGGCCGGATTCTACGAGCAGTACTTC.

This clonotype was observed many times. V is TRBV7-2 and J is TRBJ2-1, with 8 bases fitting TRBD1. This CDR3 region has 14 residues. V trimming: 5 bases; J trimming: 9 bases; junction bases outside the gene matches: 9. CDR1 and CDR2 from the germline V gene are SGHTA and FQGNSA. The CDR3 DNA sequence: TGTGCCAGCAGCCCAGGACAGGGCGTAGGTGAGCAGTTCTTC. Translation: CASSPGQGVGEQFF.

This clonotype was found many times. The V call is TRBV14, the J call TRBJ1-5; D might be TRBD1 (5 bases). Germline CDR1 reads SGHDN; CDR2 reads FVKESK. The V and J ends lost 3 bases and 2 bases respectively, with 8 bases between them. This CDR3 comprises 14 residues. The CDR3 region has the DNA TGTGCCAGCAGCCAGGGGGACGGCAATCAGCCCCAGCATTTT. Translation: CASSQGDGNQPQHF.

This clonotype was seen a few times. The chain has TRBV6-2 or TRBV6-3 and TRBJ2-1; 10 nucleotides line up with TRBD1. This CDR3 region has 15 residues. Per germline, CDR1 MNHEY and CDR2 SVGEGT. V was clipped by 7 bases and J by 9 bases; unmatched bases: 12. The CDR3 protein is CASMLRDRGWSEQFF. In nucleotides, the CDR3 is TGTGCCAGCATGCTCCGGGACAGGGGTTGGAGTGAGCAGTTCTTC.

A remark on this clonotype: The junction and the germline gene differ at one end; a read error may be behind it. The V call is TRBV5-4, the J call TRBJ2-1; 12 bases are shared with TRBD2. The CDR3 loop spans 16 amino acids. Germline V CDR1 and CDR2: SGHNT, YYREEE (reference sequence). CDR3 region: CVSSSGTSGWSNEQFF. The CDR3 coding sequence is TGTGTCAGCAGCTCCGGGACTAGCGGGTGGAGCAATGAGCAGTTCTTC.